The next 2 T cell receptor beta chains were all read from a single sample in a study of tumor-infiltrating lymphocytes in oesophageal squamous cell carcinoma. TCRdb recomputed calls from the PCR reads with MiXCR, one row per CDR3 protein. This sample carries over 20,000 distinct CDR3 sequences, more than 30% of them seen once, and the ten largest clones take approximately 38%. Source material: esophageal tumor tissue. The receptors originated from a male donor with esophageal squamous cell carcinoma.

This clonotype was seen a handful of times. This chain connects TRBV15 to TRBJ2-5, with D tentatively TRBD2 (5 bases). Germline assignment: CDR1 LNHNV and CDR2 YYDKDF (reference sequence). This CDR3 has 12 amino acids. Trimming removed 0 bases from V and 11 bases from J, with 10 bases in between. CDR3 sequence: CATSRDEREQYF. CDR3 bases: TGTGCCACCAGCAGAGACGAGAGGGAGCAGTACTTC.

With respect to this clonotype: The CDR3 does not close with the conserved phenylalanine or tryptophan, likely indicating a read error. Because the CDR3's place on the DNA is in doubt, the DNA is left out and the CDR3 is given as listed by TCRdb. This rearrangement joins TRBV24-1 to TRBJ2-7; the DNA was not used to check the table's D call, TRBD1. The CDR3 is 15 residues long, counting both termini. Looked up from germline, CDR1 is KGHDR and CDR2 is SFDVKD. CDR3 residues: CATGPTGGIDQPQHS.